This is a list of T cell receptor beta chains from one sample in a study of blood T cell repertoires in COVID-19. Data came from immunoSEQ multiplex PCR; TCRdb stores just in-frame clones and leaves some out. This repertoire shows about 470,000 clones, roughly 87% found once; its top ten account for roughly 0.7%. Sequencing used PBMCs or T cells enriched from blood (not recorded which). The receptors come from a woman in her late teens or twenties who had recovered from COVID-19. The CDR3 runs from the conserved cysteine through the conserved F or W. Fields, in order: D gene, clone size, J gene, CDR3 length, V gene, CDR3 protein, CDR3 DNA. The D gene is left open where the match is weak. Size is stated for part of the rows, as once, few or many counts, or as a class when the clone is expanded.

D: TRBD1; size: -; J: TRBJ2-5; length: 14; V: TRBV9; CDR3: CASSSLDRSETQYF; DNA: TGTGCCAGCAGCTCCTTGGACAGGTCGGAGACCCAGTACTTC
D: TRBD1; size: -; J: TRBJ1-1; length: 12; V: TRBV6-5; CDR3: CASNWDRGEAFF; DNA: TGTGCCAGCAATTGGGACAGGGGTGAGGCTTTCTTT
D: TRBD1; size: once; J: TRBJ2-7; length: 15; V: TRBV2; CDR3: CASSTGVGGSYEQYF; DNA: TGTGCCAGCAGTACAGGGGTAGGAGGATCCTACGAGCAGTACTTC
D: -; size: -; J: TRBJ1-6; length: 19; V: TRBV4-1; CDR3: CASSQDEAGSPFYNSPLHF; DNA: TGCGCCAGCAGCCAAGATGAGGCAGGGTCTCCCTTCTATAATTCACCCCTCCACTTT
D: -; size: -; J: TRBJ1-1; length: 13; V: TRBV5-6; CDR3: CASSWEGDTEAFF; DNA: TGTGCCAGCAGCTGGGAGGGGGACACTGAAGCTTTCTTT
D: TRBD1; size: -; J: TRBJ2-7; length: 14; V: TRBV9; CDR3: CASSADGQGYEQYF; DNA: TGTGCCAGCAGCGCAGATGGACAGGGTTACGAGCAGTACTTC
D: -; size: -; J: TRBJ2-7; length: 14; V: TRBV6-5; CDR3: CASSRQRNGYEQYF; DNA: TGTGCCAGCAGCCGACAGCGTAATGGCTACGAGCAGTACTTC
D: -; size: -; J: TRBJ2-1; length: 17; V: TRBV3-1/TRBV3-2; CDR3: CASSQSPWRRVRNEQFF; DNA: TGTGCCAGCAGCCAGAGTCCTTGGAGGCGGGTTCGCAATGAGCAGTTCTTC
D: TRBD1; size: few; J: TRBJ1-2; length: 14; V: TRBV10-3; CDR3: CAISEPGQGTSYTF; DNA: TGTGCCATCAGTGAGCCGGGACAGGGGACGAGCTACACCTTC
D: -; size: few; J: TRBJ1-2; length: 14; V: TRBV3-1/TRBV3-2; CDR3: CASSQGGHNYGYTF; DNA: TGTGCCAGCAGCCAAGGTGGCCATAACTATGGCTACACCTTC
D: -; size: -; J: TRBJ2-3; length: 14; V: TRBV5-1; CDR3: CASSLVQGGDTQYF; DNA: TGCGCCAGCAGCTTGGTACAGGGCGGAGATACGCAGTATTTT
D: -; size: -; J: TRBJ2-2; length: 13; V: TRBV5-4; CDR3: CASSLQAAGELFF; DNA: TGTGCCAGCAGCTTACAGGCGGCCGGGGAGCTGTTTTTT
D: -; size: -; J: TRBJ2-4; length: 13; V: TRBV7-9; CDR3: CASSLSGENIQYF; DNA: TGTGCCAGCAGCTTAAGCGGCGAAAACATTCAGTACTTC
D: -; size: -; J: TRBJ1-2; length: 16; V: TRBV4-1; CDR3: CASSQVGRTGEHGYTF; DNA: TGCGCCAGCAGCCAAGTGGGACGGACGGGAGAACATGGCTACACCTTC
D: TRBD2; size: -; J: TRBJ2-3; length: 16; V: TRBV4-1; CDR3: CASSQEPSGGEDTQYF; DNA: TGCGCCAGCAGCCAAGAGCCTAGCGGGGGGGAAGATACGCAGTATTTT
D: -; size: -; J: TRBJ2-4; length: 16; V: TRBV27; CDR3: CASSSLGGLAKNIQYF; DNA: TGTGCCAGCAGTTCCCTCGGGGGGCTAGCCAAAAACATTCAGTACTTC
D: -; size: -; J: TRBJ2-1; length: 13; V: TRBV28; CDR3: CASTPGVYNEQFF; DNA: TGTGCCAGCACCCCAGGGGTTTACAATGAGCAGTTCTTC
D: -; size: once; J: TRBJ2-4; length: 16; V: TRBV10-3; CDR3: CAISEGGTLAKNIQYF; DNA: TGTGCCATCAGTGAAGGAGGGACTTTAGCCAAAAACATTCAGTACTTC
D: -; size: -; J: TRBJ1-2; length: 15; V: TRBV2; CDR3: CASSEREQWSGGYTF; DNA: TGTGCCAGCAGTGAGCGGGAACAGTGGAGCGGTGGCTACACCTTC
D: TRBD2; size: -; J: TRBJ2-3; length: 17; V: TRBV5-1; CDR3: CASSPRGGGSYTDTQYF; DNA: TGCGCCAGCAGCCCTAGGGGCGGGGGGTCCTACACAGATACGCAGTATTTT
D: -; size: -; J: TRBJ2-3; length: 14; V: TRBV7-9; CDR3: CASSWTDNTDTQYF; DNA: TGTGCCAGCAGCTGGACAGACAACACAGATACGCAGTATTTT
D: TRBD1; size: -; J: TRBJ1-2; length: 13; V: TRBV3-1/TRBV3-2; CDR3: CASTNRGDYGYTF; DNA: TGTGCCAGCACTAACAGGGGAGACTATGGCTACACCTTC
D: -; size: -; J: TRBJ1-1; length: 12; V: TRBV6-5; CDR3: CASRLMNTEAFF; DNA: TGTGCCAGCAGACTGATGAACACTGAAGCTTTCTTT
D: TRBD1; size: -; J: TRBJ1-2; length: 14; V: TRBV3-1/TRBV3-2; CDR3: CASSPRDRGNGYTF; DNA: TGTGCCAGCAGCCCGCGGGACAGGGGGAACGGCTACACCTTC
D: -; size: -; J: TRBJ2-2; length: 15; V: TRBV6-4; CDR3: CASSNGQGGTGELFF; DNA: TGTGCCAGCAGTAACGGACAAGGTGGGACCGGGGAGCTGTTTTTT
D: -; size: -; J: TRBJ2-5; length: 14; V: TRBV3-1/TRBV3-2; CDR3: CASSQEASSGAQYF; DNA: TGTGCCAGCAGCCAAGAAGCTAGCTCGGGCGCCCAGTACTTC
D: -; size: once; J: TRBJ2-7; length: 13; V: TRBV19; CDR3: CASSIALSYEQYF; DNA: TGTGCCAGTAGTATAGCCCTCTCCTACGAGCAGTACTTC